A selection of T cell receptor beta chains follows, all from one sample in a study of post-analysis software for immune sequencing data. MiXCR was run by TCRdb on the PCR reads, yielding one entry per CDR3 protein. Seen here are about 800,000 distinct CDR3 sequences, roughly 27% observed once, and the top ten hold under 0.7%. The sample consisted of blood. The origin of the receptors is a girl aged 10 to 17 with multiple sclerosis. CDR3s include the opening cysteine and the closing phenylalanine or tryptophan. A D gene is named only where the DNA matches it firmly. Clone size, where shown, is once, few, many, or a class for clones that have expanded.

v_gene: TRBV11-2
d_gene: TRBD1
abundance: -
j_gene: TRBJ1-6
CDR3aa: CASRVYRGRNSPLHF

v_gene: TRBV16
d_gene: -
abundance: -
j_gene: TRBJ1-1
CDR3aa: CASSQYGGSGTEAFF

v_gene: TRBV7-6
d_gene: -
abundance: -
j_gene: TRBJ1-6
CDR3aa: CASSMGDNSPLHF

v_gene: TRBV18
d_gene: -
abundance: -
j_gene: TRBJ2-5
CDR3aa: CASSPASQVETQYF

v_gene: TRBV20-1
d_gene: -
abundance: -
j_gene: TRBJ2-1
CDR3aa: CSARDADAGSYNEQFF

v_gene: TRBV6-1
d_gene: TRBD2
abundance: -
j_gene: TRBJ2-5
CDR3aa: CATRTSGSETQYF

v_gene: TRBV20-1
d_gene: TRBD2
abundance: few
j_gene: TRBJ2-5
CDR3aa: CSARGNSGSRKETQYF

v_gene: TRBV4-3
d_gene: -
abundance: few
j_gene: TRBJ2-3
CDR3aa: CASSQGLTGAGTDTQYF

v_gene: TRBV4-3
d_gene: -
abundance: -
j_gene: -
CDR3aa: CAGSQGAYLVSEQYF

v_gene: TRBV25-1
d_gene: TRBD2
abundance: many
j_gene: TRBJ2-1
CDR3aa: CASSESLSGTTYNEQFF

v_gene: TRBV4-1
d_gene: -
abundance: few
j_gene: TRBJ2-1
CDR3aa: CASSQVPTGMMPNEQFF

v_gene: TRBV12-5
d_gene: -
abundance: -
j_gene: TRBJ2-3
CDR3aa: CASGLGITDTQYF

v_gene: TRBV20-1
d_gene: -
abundance: many
j_gene: TRBJ2-1
CDR3aa: CSARLGNEQFF

v_gene: TRBV5-6
d_gene: TRBD1
abundance: -
j_gene: TRBJ1-5
CDR3aa: CASSLVRDSFSQHF

v_gene: TRBV29-1
d_gene: TRBD1
abundance: few
j_gene: TRBJ1-1
CDR3aa: CSASTGEYTEAFF

v_gene: TRBV27
d_gene: TRBD1
abundance: -
j_gene: TRBJ2-3
CDR3aa: CAGSTGGFTDTQYF

v_gene: TRBV20-1
d_gene: TRBD2
abundance: -
j_gene: TRBJ2-7
CDR3aa: CSARVSSGGRRDEQYF

v_gene: TRBV6-2/TRBV6-3
d_gene: TRBD2
abundance: few
j_gene: TRBJ2-1
CDR3aa: CASSPHSGVLPNEQFF

v_gene: TRBV5-6
d_gene: -
abundance: -
j_gene: TRBJ2-6
CDR3aa: CASSLAWVGTALGGSISGANVLTF

v_gene: TRBV6-2/TRBV6-3
d_gene: -
abundance: -
j_gene: TRBJ2-1
CDR3aa: CASSYGGRSSYNEQFF